This T cell receptor (beta chain) comes out of a study of shared clonotypes between healthy human individuals. General study findings and limits: Rarefaction showed that sequencing of sorted subsets was incomplete (despite large depth). It was anticipated that sequencing depth would influence how many clonotypes donors shared.

Regarding this clone: The antigen is undetermined.

In the study's own analysis: For the immunoSEQ data, sequences were junction-only without quality scores, so filtering differed. Repertoires were generated with immunoSEQ multiplex PCR, while TCRdb's copy carries only in-frame clones and drops some. V and J calls and clone size are copied from that table; D and trimming were computed from the DNA. The table records 2 million to 2.5 million clones, over 85% of them present only once. Sequencing input: naive CD4+ T cells from PBMCs. Stated subset: CD45RA+ positively selected. This TCR was sampled from a man between 18 and 35 years old in good health. Some clones in this sample may be carry-over from other donors' samples.

The CDR3 bases are TGTGCCAGCAGCCAAGGACTAGATTTCAATGAGCAGTTCTTC. Residues: CASSQGLDFNEQFF. V is TRBV4-2 and J is TRBJ2-1; D might be TRBD2 (6 bases). Trimming shortened V by 1 base and J by 6 bases, and 10 bases separated the two germline ends. CDR1 LGHNA and CDR2 YNFKEQ come from the germline V gene. This CDR3 is 14 amino acids long.